The 17 T cell receptor beta chains below were found in one sample sequenced in a study of OX40 agonist ivuxolimab in advanced cancers. Produced via immunoSEQ multiplex PCR; TCRdb's table is partial and in-frame only. This table has around 40,000 clones, approximately 80% appearing once. The specimen was CD4+ or CD8+ T cells sorted from blood, collected in a trial of the OX40 agonist ivuxolimab. The receptors derive from an adult with an advanced solid tumor such as melanoma, head and neck, liver or kidney cancer.

The rearrangement uses TRBV2 and TRBJ2-3; TRBD2 matches 8 bases. With 10 bases clipped from V and 4 bases from J, the junction kept 10 bases outside the gene matches. The CDR3 has 14 residues. Germline V gene sequence: CDR1 SNHLY, CDR2 FYNNEI. The DNA of the CDR3 is TGTGCCACCAGGGGACTAGTTGGCCCAGATACGCAGTATTTT. Protein product: CATRGLVGPDTQYF.

The chain is built from TRBV9 and TRBJ1-3; D gene ambiguous. Germline loops: CDR1 SGDLS, CDR2 YYNGEE. Trimming left V 3 bases short and J 5 bases short, with 9 bases between. The CDR3 totals 13 residues. The CDR3 loop is CASSGRGRNTIYF. CDR3 nucleotides: TGTGCCAGCAGCGGTCGGGGTCGAAACACCATATATTTT.

The V and J genes are TRBV4-1 and TRBJ1-1; D unclear. V lost 1 base and J lost 0, with 3 bases in between. CDR3 length: 13 amino acids. Per the germline V gene, CDR1 is MGHRA and CDR2 is YSYEKL. CDR3 in amino acids: CASSQVVNTEAFF. The CDR3 DNA reads TGCGCCAGCAGCCAAGTTGTGAACACTGAAGCTTTCTTT.

The chain links TRBV27 to TRBJ1-2; tentative D call: TRBD1 (5 bases). CDR1 and CDR2 from the germline V gene are MNHEY and SMNVEV (reference sequence). The CDR3 is made up of 15 amino acids. Trimming stripped 0 bases from V and 6 bases from J, with 14 bases between. The CDR3 protein is CASSLSGRGINGYTF. The CDR3, as DNA: TGTGCCAGCAGTTTATCGGGGAGGGGCATAAATGGCTACACCTTC.

The chain uses TRBV30 and TRBJ1-3; the D is unclear. The CDR3 consists of 17 residues. The germline gives CDR1 GTSNPN, CDR2 SVGIG (reference sequence). Trimming shortened V by 3 bases and J by 4 bases, and 22 bases separated the two germline ends. The CDR3 here is CAWSPLSGPKRGNTIYF. The CDR3 DNA follows: TGTGCCTGGAGCCCCCTTTCCGGGCCCAAGCGGGGAAACACCATATATTTT.

This rearrangement joins TRBV10-3 to TRBJ1-6, with D possibly being TRBD1 (5 bases). V was pared by 7 bases and J by 10 bases, with 14 bases between. CDR1 is ENHRY, CDR2 SYGVKD, per germline. This CDR3 has 13 residues. CDR3 sequence: CAINGHKLSPLHF. The CDR3 coding sequence is TGTGCCATCAATGGACACAAACTCTCACCCCTCCACTTT.

V is TRBV7-3 and J is TRBJ2-2, with a tentative D call TRBD2 (5 bases). The CDR3 runs to 13 residues. The germline gives CDR1 SGHTA, CDR2 FQGTGA. V lost 8 bases, J lost 2 bases, and 9 bases lay in between. CDR3 coding DNA: TGTGCCAGCGAGGGCCGCAACACCGGGGAGCTGTTTTTT. Amino acids: CASEGRNTGELFF.

The chain recombines TRBV19 with TRBJ1-1; a possible D gene is TRBD1 (5 bases). The V and J ends lost 7 bases and 4 bases respectively, with 22 bases between them. In germline, CDR1 is LNHDA, CDR2 SQIVND (reference sequence). CDR3 length: 16 amino acids. CDR3 sequence (DNA): TGTGCCAGTACCCTAACCCTGACAGACCCTGGCACTGAAGCTTTCTTT. Its protein is CASTLTLTDPGTEAFF.

V usage is TRBV6-4 and J usage is TRBJ1-1; D is uncertain. Between the trimmed V and J ends, which lost 0 bases and 1 base, there was a span of 6 bases. The germline gives CDR1 MRHNA, CDR2 SNTAGT. The CDR3 length is 14 residues. The CDR3: CASSDSNRNTEAFF. The CDR3 nucleotides are TGTGCCAGCAGTGACTCGAACAGGAACACTGAAGCTTTCTTT.

The chain recombines TRBV6-5 with TRBJ1-5; no firm D call. The CDR3 runs 15 residues. The V end lost 7 bases, the J end lost 3 bases, and 16 bases lay between the germline ends. Germline lookup yields CDR1 MNHEY and CDR2 SVGAGI. CDR3 bases: TGTGCCAGCAAGTTAGGAGGCGGAATCAATCAGCCCCAGCATTTT. Translated: CASKLGGGINQPQHF.

The rearrangement joins TRBV14 to TRBJ2-7, with D perhaps matching TRBD2 (6 bases). V was clipped by 8 bases and J by 3 bases, with 14 bases between them. CDR1 SGHDN and CDR2 FVKESK come from the germline V gene. The CDR3 is 13 residues long. DNA for the CDR3: TGTGCCAGCTCTACCAGGGAGGTCTACGAGCAGTACTTC. This codes for CASSTREVYEQYF. Full variable domain (outside the CDR3, taken from reference TRBV14 and TRBJ2-7): EAGVTQFPSHSVIEKGQTVTLRCDPISGHDNLYWYRRVMGKEIKFLLHFVKESKQDESGMPNNRFLAERTGGTYSTLKVQPAELEDSGVYFCASSTREVYEQYFGPGTRLTVT.

The chain has TRBV4-1 and TRBJ2-1; 12 bases align to TRBD2. Germline V gives CDR1 MGHRA, CDR2 YSYEKL. Trimming removed 0 bases from V and 9 bases from J; junction bases left unmatched: 6. This CDR3 is 16 amino acids long. The CDR3 here is CASSQDVASGGGEQFF. The CDR3 DNA reads as TGCGCCAGCAGCCAAGATGTTGCTAGCGGGGGGGGTGAGCAGTTCTTC.

The chain is built from TRBV4-2 and TRBJ1-5, with TRBD1 matching 7 bases. This CDR3 has 15 amino acids. Germline V gene sequence: CDR1 LGHNA, CDR2 YNFKEQ. The junction had 6 bases not matched to a gene; V was cut back by 2 bases and J by 5 bases. The CDR3 nucleotides read TGTGCCAGCAGCCAACAGACAGGGTCCTATCAGCCCCAGCATTTT. Translation gives CASSQQTGSYQPQHF.

V usage is TRBV6-5 and J usage is TRBJ2-5; D remains unclear. Trimming stripped 5 bases from V and 0 bases from J, with 10 bases between. The CDR3 consists of 14 residues. Germline V lookup: CDR1 MNHEY, CDR2 SVGAGI. CDR3 residues: CASSPTPYQETQYF. The CDR3 bases are TGTGCCAGCAGTCCGACACCGTACCAAGAGACCCAGTACTTC.

The chain combines TRBV18 with TRBJ2-3, with no clear D. The CDR3 has 13 amino acids. The ends were cut back, 0 bases at V and 4 bases at J, with 5 bases in the middle. Per the germline V gene, CDR1 is KGHSH and CDR2 is LQKENI. This CDR3 reads CASSPPGSDTQYF. The DNA of the CDR3 is TGTGCCAGCTCACCACCAGGGTCAGATACGCAGTATTTT.

This chain links TRBV5-1 with TRBJ1-1; TRBD1 agrees at 10 bases. The germline gives CDR1 SGHRS, CDR2 YFSETQ. This CDR3 region has 14 residues. Germline trimming cut 3 bases from V and 5 bases from J; bases unmatched to any gene: 4. The CDR3 reads CASSSRDRGTEAFF. The CDR3 DNA reads as TGCGCCAGCAGCTCCCGGGACAGGGGAACTGAAGCTTTCTTT.

This clone was seen a single time. The chain links TRBV30 to TRBJ1-2, with no clear D. The length of the CDR3 is 12 residues. Germline loops: CDR1 GTSNPN, CDR2 SVGIG (reference sequence). V was pared by 1 base and J by 3 bases, with 6 bases between. DNA of the CDR3: TGTGCCTGGAGTGGGATATACTATGGCTACACCTTC. Its protein is CAWSGIYYGYTF.